This passage covers 2 T cell receptor beta chains from one sample sequenced in a study of cytomegalovirus exposure and HLA in healthy donors. The PCR ran on 60 Vbeta and 13 Jbeta primers. The repertoire was sequenced with immunoSEQ multiplex PCR; TCRdb's copy has only in-frame clones and lacks some. Of about 140,000 clones listed, 80% are singletons. Sample: PBMCs. The receptors were gathered from a male donor in good health and CMV-seronegative.

V and J are TRBV4-3 and TRBJ1-5, with 7 nucleotides matching TRBD1. The length of the CDR3 is 16 residues. Trimming removed 2 bases from V and 0 bases from J; junction bases left unmatched: 4. Looked up from germline, CDR1 is LGHNA and CDR2 is YSLEER. The DNA for the CDR3 is TGCGCCAGCAGCCAACAGACAGGGAATAGCAATCAGCCCCAGCATTTT. It encodes CASSQQTGNSNQPQHF.

The chain is built from TRBV6-5 and TRBJ1-1, with a weak D call TRBD1 (6 bases). The CDR3 covers 15 residues. Germline lookup yields CDR1 MNHEY and CDR2 SVGAGI. Between the trimmed V and J ends, which lost 6 bases and 4 bases, there was a span of 18 bases. The DNA of the CDR3 is TGTGCCAGCAGCTACGCCCCGGGGGGGCTCACTGAAGCTTTCTTT. This translates into CASSYAPGGLTEAFF.